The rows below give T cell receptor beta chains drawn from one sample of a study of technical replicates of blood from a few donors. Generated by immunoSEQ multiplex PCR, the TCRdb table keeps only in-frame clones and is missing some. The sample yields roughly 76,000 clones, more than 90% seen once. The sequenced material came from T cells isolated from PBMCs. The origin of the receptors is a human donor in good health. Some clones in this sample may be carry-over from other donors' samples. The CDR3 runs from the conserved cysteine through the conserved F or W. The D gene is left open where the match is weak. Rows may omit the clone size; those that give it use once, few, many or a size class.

CDR3nt: TGTGCCAGCAGCATAGCGGGACCCACAGATACGCAGTATTTT; CDR3aa: CASSIAGPTDTQYF; d_gene: TRBD2; abundance: .; j_gene: TRBJ2-3; v_gene: TRBV5-6
CDR3nt: TGCGCCAGCAGTGAGAGGGAGGGTGCGGCGAGCTTCTTC; CDR3aa: CASSEREGAASFF; d_gene: TRBD2; abundance: .; j_gene: TRBJ2-1; v_gene: TRBV10-2
CDR3nt: TGTGCCAGCAGCTTTACCAGCGGGGAGTACAATGAGCAGTTCTTC; CDR3aa: CASSFTSGEYNEQFF; d_gene: TRBD2; abundance: .; j_gene: TRBJ2-1; v_gene: TRBV7-2
CDR3nt: TGCGCCAGCAGCGCCACAGGGGTAGTAGAGACCCAGTACTTC; CDR3aa: CASSATGVVETQYF; d_gene: TRBD1; abundance: .; j_gene: TRBJ2-5; v_gene: TRBV5-1
CDR3nt: TGTGCCAGCAGCTTCCCAGCGGGGTACAATGAGCAGTTCTTC; CDR3aa: CASSFPAGYNEQFF; d_gene: TRBD2; abundance: .; j_gene: TRBJ2-1; v_gene: TRBV5-4
CDR3nt: TGTGCCAGCAGTGTTGCCGCGGCCTCCTACGAGCAGTACTTC; CDR3aa: CASSVAAASYEQYF; d_gene: .; abundance: .; j_gene: TRBJ2-7; v_gene: TRBV6-1
CDR3nt: TGTGCCAGCAGTTACCGGGCTAGCGGGAGCTACGAGCAGTACTTC; CDR3aa: CASSYRASGSYEQYF; d_gene: TRBD2; abundance: .; j_gene: TRBJ2-7; v_gene: TRBV6-5
CDR3nt: TGTGCCAGCAGCGTTCAGGGGGGTAGCGGGATTCAAGATACGCAGTATTTT; CDR3aa: CASSVQGGSGIQDTQYF; d_gene: .; abundance: .; j_gene: TRBJ2-3; v_gene: TRBV9
CDR3nt: TGTGCCAGCAGCTTGGTGGGGAGAGGCGTCACTGAAGCTTTCTTT; CDR3aa: CASSLVGRGVTEAFF; d_gene: .; abundance: .; j_gene: TRBJ1-1; v_gene: TRBV5-8
CDR3nt: TGTGCCAGCACCAAGGGGGGAATGGGACAGGTCAGCTCCTACGAGCAGTACTTC; CDR3aa: CASTKGGMGQVSSYEQYF; d_gene: TRBD1; abundance: .; j_gene: TRBJ2-7; v_gene: TRBV28
CDR3nt: TGCAGTGCTGGACACGAATCGAGGGCTTTCTTT; CDR3aa: CSAGHESRAFF; d_gene: .; abundance: .; j_gene: TRBJ1-1; v_gene: TRBV20-1
CDR3nt: TGTGCCAGTAGTATAGTGAGGGGGGGCACTGAAGCTTTCTTT; CDR3aa: CASSIVRGGTEAFF; d_gene: .; abundance: .; j_gene: TRBJ1-1; v_gene: TRBV19
CDR3nt: TGTGCCAGCAGTGAGCAGGGGTGGAGGAATGGCTACACCTTC; CDR3aa: CASSEQGWRNGYTF; d_gene: .; abundance: once; j_gene: TRBJ1-2; v_gene: TRBV6-1
CDR3nt: TGTGCCAGCAGTGGATTGGGGAGGCCGCTCACAGATACGCAGTATTTT; CDR3aa: CASSGLGRPLTDTQYF; d_gene: .; abundance: .; j_gene: TRBJ2-3; v_gene: TRBV9
CDR3nt: TGTGCCAGCAGCTTTACAGCCACCGGGGAGCTGTTTTTT; CDR3aa: CASSFTATGELFF; d_gene: .; abundance: .; j_gene: TRBJ2-2; v_gene: TRBV5-4
CDR3nt: TGCGCCAGCAGCCAAGGTGGGGGCGGCACCGGGGAGCTGTTTTTT; CDR3aa: CASSQGGGGTGELFF; d_gene: .; abundance: .; j_gene: TRBJ2-2; v_gene: TRBV4-3
CDR3nt: TGTGCCAGCACCGGACAGGGGGCTTTCTATGGAAACACCATATATTTT; CDR3aa: CASTGQGAFYGNTIYF; d_gene: TRBD1; abundance: .; j_gene: TRBJ1-3; v_gene: TRBV2
CDR3nt: TGTGCCAGCAGTTCGGGGACCGGGACAGGGGAGGGAGGCTACACCTTC; CDR3aa: CASSSGTGTGEGGYTF; d_gene: TRBD1; abundance: .; j_gene: TRBJ1-2; v_gene: TRBV28
CDR3nt: TGTGCCTGGAGTGGGAGGGGATGGAACACCATATATTTT; CDR3aa: CAWSGRGWNTIYF; d_gene: .; abundance: few; j_gene: TRBJ1-3; v_gene: TRBV30
CDR3nt: TGTGCCAGCAGTTCCCGATTGGACAGAGAGCTAGCAACTAATGAAAAACTGTTTTTT; CDR3aa: CASSSRLDRELATNEKLFF; d_gene: .; abundance: once; j_gene: TRBJ1-4; v_gene: TRBV27
CDR3nt: TGTGCCAGCAGGCAGGACTACCCTTACACCGGGGAGCTGTTTTTT; CDR3aa: CASRQDYPYTGELFF; d_gene: .; abundance: .; j_gene: TRBJ2-2; v_gene: TRBV11-3
CDR3nt: TGTGCCAGCAGTTGGACTCCAACTAATGAAAAACTGTTTTTT; CDR3aa: CASSWTPTNEKLFF; d_gene: .; abundance: .; j_gene: TRBJ1-4; v_gene: TRBV6-5
CDR3nt: TGTGCCAGCAGCGGGCCCAGCGGGTCCGAGCAGTTCTTC; CDR3aa: CASSGPSGSEQFF; d_gene: .; abundance: once; j_gene: TRBJ2-1; v_gene: TRBV9